What follows is one TCR beta chain and its context. Antigen unknown. The CDR3 contains 15 residues. Germline-derived CDR1 and CDR2 are MNHEY and SVGAGI. Trimming took 2 bases from V and 0 from J, leaving 10 bases between them. This specimen comes from a study of identical twins. Whole-study results and caveats: Memory repertoires lacked the insertion deficit that abundant cord blood beta clonotypes showed.

Template switching added a universal primer binding site, and final cDNA carried unique molecular identifiers. TCRdb passed the 5' RACE reads through MiXCR, listing each CDR3 protein once. The data show around 490,000 distinct CDR3 sequences, around 15% seen once. The sample was also linked to a second study, of yellow fever vaccine responses in identical twins. As that report states: The authors reported partly convergent, partly personalized vaccine responses in identical twins.

Sequenced: CD4+ T cells sorted from blood. The chain combines TRBV6-5 with TRBJ1-1, with D perhaps matching TRBD1 (6 bases). The receptor comes from a woman aged 18-30 years in good health. CDR3 protein: CASSYGGDMNTEAFF. DNA for the CDR3: TGTGCCAGCAGTTACGGGGGGGACATGAACACTGAAGCTTTCTTT.